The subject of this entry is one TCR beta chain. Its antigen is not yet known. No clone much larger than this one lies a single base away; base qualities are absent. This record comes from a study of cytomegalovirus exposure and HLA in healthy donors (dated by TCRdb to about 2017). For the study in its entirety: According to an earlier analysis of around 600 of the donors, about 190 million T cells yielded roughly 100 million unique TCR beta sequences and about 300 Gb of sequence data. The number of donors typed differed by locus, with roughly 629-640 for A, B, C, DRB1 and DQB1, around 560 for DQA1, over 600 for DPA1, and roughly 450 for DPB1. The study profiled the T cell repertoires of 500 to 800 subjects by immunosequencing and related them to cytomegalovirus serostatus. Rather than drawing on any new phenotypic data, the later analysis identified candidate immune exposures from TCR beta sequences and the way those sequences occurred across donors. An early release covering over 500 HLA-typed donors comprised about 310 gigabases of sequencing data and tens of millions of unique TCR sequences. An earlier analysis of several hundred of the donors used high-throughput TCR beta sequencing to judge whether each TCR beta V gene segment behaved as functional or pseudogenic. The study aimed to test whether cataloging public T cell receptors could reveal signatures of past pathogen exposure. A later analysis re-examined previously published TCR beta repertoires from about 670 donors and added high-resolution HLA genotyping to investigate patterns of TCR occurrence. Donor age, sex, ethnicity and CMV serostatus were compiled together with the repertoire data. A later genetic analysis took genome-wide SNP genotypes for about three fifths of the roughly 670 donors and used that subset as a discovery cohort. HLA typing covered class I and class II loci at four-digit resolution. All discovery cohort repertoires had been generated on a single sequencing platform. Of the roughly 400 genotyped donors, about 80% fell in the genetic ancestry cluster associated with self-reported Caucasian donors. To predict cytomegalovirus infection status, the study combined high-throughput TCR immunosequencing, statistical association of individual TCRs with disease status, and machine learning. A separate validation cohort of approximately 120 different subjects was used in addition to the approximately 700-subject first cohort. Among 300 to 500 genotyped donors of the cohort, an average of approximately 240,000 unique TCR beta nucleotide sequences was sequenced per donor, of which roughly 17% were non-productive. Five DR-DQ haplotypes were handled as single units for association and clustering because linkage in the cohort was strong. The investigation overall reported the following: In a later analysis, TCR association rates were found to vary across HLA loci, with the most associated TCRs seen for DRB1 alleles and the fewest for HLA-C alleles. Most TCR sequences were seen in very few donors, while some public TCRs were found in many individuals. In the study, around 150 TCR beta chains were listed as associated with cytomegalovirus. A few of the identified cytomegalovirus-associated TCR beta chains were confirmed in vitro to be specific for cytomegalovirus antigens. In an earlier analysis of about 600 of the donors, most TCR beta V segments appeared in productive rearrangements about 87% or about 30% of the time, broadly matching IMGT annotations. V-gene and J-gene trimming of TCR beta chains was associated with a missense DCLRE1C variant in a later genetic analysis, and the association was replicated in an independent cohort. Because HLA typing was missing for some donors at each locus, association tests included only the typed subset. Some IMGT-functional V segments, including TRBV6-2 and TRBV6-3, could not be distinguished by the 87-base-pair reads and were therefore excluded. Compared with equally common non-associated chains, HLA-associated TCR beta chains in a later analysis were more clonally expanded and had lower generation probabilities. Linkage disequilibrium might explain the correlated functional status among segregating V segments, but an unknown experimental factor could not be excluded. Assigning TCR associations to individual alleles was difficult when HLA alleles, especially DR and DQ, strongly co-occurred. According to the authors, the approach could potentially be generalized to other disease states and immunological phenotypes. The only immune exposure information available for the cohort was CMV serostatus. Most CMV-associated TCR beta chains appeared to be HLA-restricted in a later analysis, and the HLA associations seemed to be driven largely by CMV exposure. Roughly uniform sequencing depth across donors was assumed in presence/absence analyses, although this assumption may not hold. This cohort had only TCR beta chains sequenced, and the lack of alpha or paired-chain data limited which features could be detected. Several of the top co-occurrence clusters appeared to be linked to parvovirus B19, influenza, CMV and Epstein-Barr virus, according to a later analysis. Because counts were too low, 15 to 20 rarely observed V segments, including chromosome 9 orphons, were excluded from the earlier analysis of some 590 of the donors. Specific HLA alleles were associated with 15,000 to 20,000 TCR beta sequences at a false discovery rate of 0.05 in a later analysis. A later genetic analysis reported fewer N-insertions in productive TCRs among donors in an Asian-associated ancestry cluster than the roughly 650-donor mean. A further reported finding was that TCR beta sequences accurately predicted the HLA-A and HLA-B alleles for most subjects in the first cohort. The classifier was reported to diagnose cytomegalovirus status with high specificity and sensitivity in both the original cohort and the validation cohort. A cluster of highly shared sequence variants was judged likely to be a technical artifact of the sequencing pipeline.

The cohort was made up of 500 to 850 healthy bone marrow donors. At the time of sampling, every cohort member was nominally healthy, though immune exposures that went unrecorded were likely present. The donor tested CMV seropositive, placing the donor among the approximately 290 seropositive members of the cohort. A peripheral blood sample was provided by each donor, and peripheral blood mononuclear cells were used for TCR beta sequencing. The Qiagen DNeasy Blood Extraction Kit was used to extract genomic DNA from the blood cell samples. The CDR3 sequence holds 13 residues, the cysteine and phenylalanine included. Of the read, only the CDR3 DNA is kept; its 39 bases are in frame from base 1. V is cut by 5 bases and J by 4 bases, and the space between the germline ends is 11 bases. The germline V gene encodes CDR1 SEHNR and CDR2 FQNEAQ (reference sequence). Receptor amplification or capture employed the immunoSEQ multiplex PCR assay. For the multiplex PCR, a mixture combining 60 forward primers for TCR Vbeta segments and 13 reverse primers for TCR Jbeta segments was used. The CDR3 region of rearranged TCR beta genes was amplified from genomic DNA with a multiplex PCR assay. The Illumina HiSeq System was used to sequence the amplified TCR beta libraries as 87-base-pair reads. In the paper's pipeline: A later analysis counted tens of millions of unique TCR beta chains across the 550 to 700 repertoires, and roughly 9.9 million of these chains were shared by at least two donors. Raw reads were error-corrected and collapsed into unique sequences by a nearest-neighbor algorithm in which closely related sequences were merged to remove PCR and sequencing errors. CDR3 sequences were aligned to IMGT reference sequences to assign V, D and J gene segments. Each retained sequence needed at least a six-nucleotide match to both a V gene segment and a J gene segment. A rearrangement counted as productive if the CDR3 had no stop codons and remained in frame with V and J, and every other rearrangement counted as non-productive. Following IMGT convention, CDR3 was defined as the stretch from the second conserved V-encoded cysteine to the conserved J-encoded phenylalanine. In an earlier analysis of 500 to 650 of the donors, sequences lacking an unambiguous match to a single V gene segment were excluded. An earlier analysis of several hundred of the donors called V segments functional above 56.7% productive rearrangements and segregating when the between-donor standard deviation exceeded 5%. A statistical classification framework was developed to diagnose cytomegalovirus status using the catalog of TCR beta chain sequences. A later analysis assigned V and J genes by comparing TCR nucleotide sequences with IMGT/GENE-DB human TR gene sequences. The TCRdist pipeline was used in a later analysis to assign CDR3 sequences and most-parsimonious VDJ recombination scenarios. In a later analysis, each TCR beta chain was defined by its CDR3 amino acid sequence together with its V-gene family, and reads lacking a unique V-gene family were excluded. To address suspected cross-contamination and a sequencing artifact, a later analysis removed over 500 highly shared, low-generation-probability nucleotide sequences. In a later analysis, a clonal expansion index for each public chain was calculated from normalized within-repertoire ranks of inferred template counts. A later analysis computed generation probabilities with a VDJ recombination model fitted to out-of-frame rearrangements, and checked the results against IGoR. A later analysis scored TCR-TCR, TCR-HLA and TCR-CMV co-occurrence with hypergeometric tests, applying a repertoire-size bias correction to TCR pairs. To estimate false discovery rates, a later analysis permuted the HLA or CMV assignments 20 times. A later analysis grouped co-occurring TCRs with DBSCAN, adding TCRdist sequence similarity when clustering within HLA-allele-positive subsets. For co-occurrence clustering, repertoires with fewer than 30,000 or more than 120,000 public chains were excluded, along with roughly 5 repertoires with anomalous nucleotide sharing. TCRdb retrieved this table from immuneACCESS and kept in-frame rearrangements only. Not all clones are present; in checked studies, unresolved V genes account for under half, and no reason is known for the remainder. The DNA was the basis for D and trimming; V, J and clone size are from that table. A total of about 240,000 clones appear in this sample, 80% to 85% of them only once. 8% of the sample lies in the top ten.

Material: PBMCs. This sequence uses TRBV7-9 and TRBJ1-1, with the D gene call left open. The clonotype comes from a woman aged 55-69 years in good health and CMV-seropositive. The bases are TGTGCCAGCAGCCCCCGGGGTAGCACTGAAGCTTTCTTT. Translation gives CASSPRGSTEAFF.